These T cell receptor beta chains were read from a single sample in a study of T cell repertoires in cytomegalovirus infection. No cognate antigen is known for these TCRs. TCRdb reanalysed the reads using MiXCR and keeps one entry per CDR3 protein. Found here are roughly 500,000 distinct CDR3 sequences, roughly a third of them singletons; the top ten hold around a sixth. This material consisted of cultured PBMCs, taken from culture after CMV antigen stimulation. The receptors shown here come from a human donor in good health (CMV status not recorded). Some clones in this sample may be carry-over from other donors' samples. The CDR3 runs from the conserved cysteine through the conserved F or W. D genes are given only for firm matches. Clone size, where shown, is once, few, many, or a class for clones that have expanded.

NA TRBJ1-2 TRBV4-2 NA TGTGCCAGCAGCCAAGATTCAGGGGCAGAAGGCTACACCTTC CASSQDSGAEGYTF
NA TRBJ2-2 TRBV7-2 few TGTGCCAGCAGCACCGGGATTCTGACCGGGGAGCTGTTTTTT CASSTGILTGELFF
TRBD2 TRBJ2-1 TRBV5-4 few TGTGCCAGCAGCCCGGTTGAGCGGGAGAGGGGTGAGCAGTTCTTC CASSPVERERGEQFF
NA TRBJ1-1 TRBV20-1 NA TGCAGTGCTAGTGACGGGCGATTGAGCGATGAAGCTTTCTTT CSASDGRLSDEAFF
TRBD1 TRBJ1-5 TRBV5-5 NA TGTGCCAGCAGCTTGGCCGAGGCAGGGGGCGGTCAGCCCCAGCATTTT CASSLAEAGGGQPQHF
NA TRBJ1-4 TRBV18 NA TGTGCCAGCTCACCCAGAGCCCTTAATGAAAAACTGTTTTTT CASSPRALNEKLFF
NA TRBJ1-4 TRBV13 NA TGTGCCAGCAGCCCGCCTAACCCAGGGACTGCAACTAATGAAAAACTGTTTTTT CASSPPNPGTATNEKLFF
NA TRBJ1-1 TRBV27 once TGTGCCAGCAGTTCTCTAGTGAACACTGAAGCTTTCTTT CASSSLVNTEAFF
TRBD1 TRBJ1-4 TRBV5-4 NA TGTGCCAGCAGCTGGGGACAGGGTCAAAATGAAAAACTGTTTTTT CASSWGQGQNEKLFF
NA TRBJ2-1 TRBV7-3 NA TGTGCCAGCAGCTCACAGGGCTTCTACAATGAGCAGTTCTTC CASSSQGFYNEQFF
NA TRBJ2-6 TRBV7-6 few TGTGCCAGCAGCTTCCCAGGGACTGGGGCCAACGTCCTGACTTTC CASSFPGTGANVLTF
NA TRBJ2-3 TRBV7-9 few TGTGCCAGCAGCGCCATGACTACGTTGACAGATACGCAGTATTTT CASSAMTTLTDTQYF
NA TRBJ2-1 TRBV20-1 NA TGCAGTGCTAGAGAAAACTTACAGGGGATATCAACGGGAGGGCCTTACAATGAGCAGTTCTTC CSARENLQGISTGGPYNEQFF
NA TRBJ2-5 TRBV18 few TGTGCCAGCTCACCCCCGCGGGGCCAAGAGACCCAGTACTTC CASSPPRGQETQYF
NA TRBJ1-2 TRBV27 few TGTGCCAGCTCTGCGGGGGGGATCCACTATGGCTACACCTTC CASSAGGIHYGYTF
NA TRBJ2-3 TRBV11-2 NA TGTGCCAGCAGCCCACCCAACGAAGGAGATACGCAGTATTTT CASSPPNEGDTQYF
TRBD2 TRBJ2-1 TRBV7-2 many TGTGCCAGCAGCTTAGCGGGTGGGACTAGCGGCAATGAGCAGTTCTTC CASSLAGGTSGNEQFF
NA TRBJ1-2 TRBV7-8 NA TGTGCCAGCAGCGCAGGGAGCCCCGGAAGAGGCTACACCTTC CASSAGSPGRGYTF
TRBD1 TRBJ1-1 TRBV19 NA TGTGCCAGTAAAGGACAGGTTACTGAAGCTTTCTTT CASKGQVTEAFF
TRBD1 TRBJ2-1 TRBV7-2 many TGTGCCAGCAGCACTTCGACAGGGTGGGCCTACAATGAGCAGTTCTTC CASSTSTGWAYNEQFF
NA TRBJ1-6 TRBV3-1 NA TGTGCCAGCAGCCAAGGCGGGCTAAATAATTCACCCCTCCACTTT CASSQGGLNNSPLHF
NA TRBJ2-4 TRBV12-3/TRBV12-4 many TGTGCCAGCAGCCTAGGAATAGCGGAATTAGCCAAAAACATTCAGTACTTC CASSLGIAELAKNIQYF
NA TRBJ2-6 TRBV6-5 many TGTGCCAGCAGTTACGGAGGGTACGGGGCCAACGTCCTGACTTTC CASSYGGYGANVLTF